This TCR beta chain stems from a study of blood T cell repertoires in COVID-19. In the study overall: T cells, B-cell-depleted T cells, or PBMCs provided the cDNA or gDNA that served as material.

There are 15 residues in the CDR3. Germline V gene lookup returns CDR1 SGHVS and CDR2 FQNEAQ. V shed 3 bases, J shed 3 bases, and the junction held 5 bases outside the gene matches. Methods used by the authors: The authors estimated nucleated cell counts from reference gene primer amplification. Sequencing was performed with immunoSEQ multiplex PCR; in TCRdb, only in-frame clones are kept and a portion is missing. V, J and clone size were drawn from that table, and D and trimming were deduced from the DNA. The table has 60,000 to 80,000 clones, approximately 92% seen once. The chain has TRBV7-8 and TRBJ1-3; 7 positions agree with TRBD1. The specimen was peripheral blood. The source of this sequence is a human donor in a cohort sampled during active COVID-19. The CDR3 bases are TGTGCCAGCAGCTTTGGAGGGGGCCTTGGAAACACCATATATTTT. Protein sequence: CASSFGGGLGNTIYF.